This paragraph covers one TCR beta chain sequence. Antigen: not known. Other nucleotide sequences from this sample produce the same CDR3. This sample stems from a study of shared clonotypes between healthy human individuals. Study-level information: CD4 naive cells filled three plates per donor, CD4 memory three, CD8 naive two and CD8 memory one.

The CDR3 covers 13 residues. Germline trimming cut 9 bases from V and 2 bases from J; bases unmatched to any gene: 3. Germline assignment: CDR1 LNHDA and CDR2 SQIVND (reference sequence). Investigators spread the genomic DNA of each subset evenly over several immunoSEQ plates. Measured with immunoSEQ multiplex PCR; TCRdb has only the in-frame clones, and not every one. Among 2.3 million or so clones listed, roughly 93% were seen once. Donors, without exception, were Caucasian adults residing in Nashville, Tennessee. Findings and limits, study-wide: In general, naive subsets displayed greater estimated richness than memory subsets did.

This sequence joins TRBV19 and TRBJ1-5; TRBD1 matches at 8 bases. The sequenced sample was naive CD4+ T cells from PBMCs. Described subset: CD45RA+ positively selected. The TCR originated in a man aged 18 to 30 in good health. Some clones in this sample may be carry-over from other donors' samples. The CDR3 DNA reads TGTGCCAGCTTACAGGGGGGCAATCAGCCCCAGCATTTT. Protein sequence: CASLQGGNQPQHF.